The present TCR beta chain was sequenced within a study of neurological immune-mediated disorders. This clonotype was seen many times. What it binds is not known. The time point was: longitudinal time-point 1 (baseline). In germline, CDR1 is SGHNT, CDR2 YENEEA. The CDR3 extends over 15 amino acids. The V and J ends lost 6 bases and 2 bases, in that order; junction bases with no gene match: 9. MiXCR, applied by TCRdb to the 5' RACE reads, yields one record per CDR3 protein. The sample yields some 60,000 distinct CDR3 sequences, roughly a tenth seen once. The study, taken as a whole, reports: The expanded clones of different subjects shared no CDR3 amino acid sequences (suggesting private repertoires in all groups). The highest TCR clonal expansion occurred in HTLV-1-associated myelopathy; multiple sclerosis fell below healthy controls.

This TCR was recovered from a male donor with HTLV-1-associated myelopathy (HAM/TSP). The source material was PBMCs. This rearrangement joins TRBV11-3 to TRBJ2-7; the match to TRBD1 covers 8 bases. CDR3 DNA: TGTGCCAGCAGTTATGGACAGGGACCGACCTACGAGCAGTACTTC. Its protein product is CASSYGQGPTYEQYF.